A selection of T cell receptor beta chains follows, all from one sample in a study of identical twins. TCRdb called the 5' RACE reads again in MiXCR, with one record for every CDR3 protein. The sample consists of fewer than 500,000 distinct CDR3 sequences, 14% of them appearing once. These same data were also listed under a study on yellow fever vaccine responses in identical twins.

Material for sequencing was CD4+ T cells sorted from blood. The receptors originated from a woman aged 18-30 years in good health. Each CDR3 is given with its conserved first and last residue. The D gene is left open where the match is weak. The size of a clone is reported for some rows only, either as once, few or many, or as a class for expanded clones.

>TRBD1|14|TRBV7-9|-|TRBJ2-1
TGTGCCAGCAGCTTAAGGACAGGCTCGGATGAGCAGTTCTTC
CASSLRTGSDEQFF
>TRBD2|17|TRBV12-5|few|TRBJ2-7
TGTGCTAGTGGTTTGACACCGTTTAGCGGGAGGTCCCACGAGCAGTACTTC
CASGLTPFSGRSHEQYF
>-|15|TRBV5-1|many|TRBJ2-7
TGCGCCAGCAGCTTGGGAGGGAGCGGCTCCTACGAGCAGTACTTC
CASSLGGSGSYEQYF
>-|16|TRBV3-1|many|TRBJ2-1
TGTGCCAGCAGCGAAGCTAACAGGGTCTTCTACAATGAGCAGTTCTTC
CASSEANRVFYNEQFF
>-|12|TRBV29-1|many|TRBJ2-7
TGCAGCGTTGAGGACAGCGCCTACGAGCAGTACTTC
CSVEDSAYEQYF
>-|15|TRBV4-2|many|TRBJ2-7
TGTGCCAGCAGCCAAGAGGATCGAGGAAGCTACGAGCAGTACTTC
CASSQEDRGSYEQYF
>-|15|TRBV10-3|few|TRBJ2-7
TGTGCCATCAGTGAGGGGGACACCCCGGAGAGGGAGCAGTACTTC
CAISEGDTPEREQYF
>-|12|TRBV20-1|many|TRBJ2-5
TGCAGTGCTAGTGGGCTGCAAGAGACCCAGTACTTC
CSASGLQETQYF
>TRBD2|14|TRBV28|many|TRBJ2-3
TGTGCCAGCAGAGCGGGAGGGCCGTCTGATACGCAGTATTTT
CASRAGGPSDTQYF
>TRBD1|13|TRBV10-3|-|TRBJ1-4
TGTGCCATCAGCGACAGGGGGGATGAAAAACTGTTTTTT
CAISDRGDEKLFF
>-|13|TRBV7-9|-|TRBJ1-6
TGTGCCAGCAGGATCTACGGAAATTCACCCCTCCACTTT
CASRIYGNSPLHF
>-|17|TRBV5-1|-|TRBJ2-3
TGCGCCAGCAGCTTGGGGGGCGGGATGTACGGTCACGATACGCAGTATTTT
CASSLGGGMYGHDTQYF
>TRBD1|15|TRBV20-1|few|TRBJ2-7
TGCAGTGCTAGAGTCACGGACAGGGGGCCCTACGAGCAGTACTTC
CSARVTDRGPYEQYF
>TRBD1|13|TRBV20-1|few|TRBJ1-1
TGCAGTGCTAGACTACAGGGGCTTACTGAAGCTTTCTTT
CSARLQGLTEAFF
>TRBD1|16|TRBV5-1|few|TRBJ2-2
TGCGCCAGCAGCTTATCGGACAGGGGAGCCACCGGGGAGCTGTTTTTT
CASSLSDRGATGELFF